Below, one T cell receptor beta chain is given with its context. The sample comes from a study of preoperative IRX-2 immunotherapy in early breast cancer. The CDR3 sequence is 15 residues long. V lost 5 bases and J lost 6, with 20 bases in between. CDR1 is MDHEN, CDR2 SYDVKM, per germline. Treatment indicated: preoperative locoregional IRX-2 cytokine immunotherapy. Samples came from a phase Ib trial of preoperative locoregional IRX-2 cytokine immunotherapy. Produced via immunoSEQ multiplex PCR; TCRdb's table is partial and in-frame only. The sample lists 35,000 to 55,000 clones, just under 95% occurring once.

This material consisted of tumor tissue, taken after IRX-2 immunotherapy. The rearrangement uses TRBV28 and TRBJ2-7; D is perhaps TRBD1 or TRBD2 (5 bases each). This receptor was identified in a human donor with breast cancer. The CDR3 nucleotides read TGTGCCAGCAGTCTTGGGGGATATCGGAAGGCCGAGCAGTACTTC. Translation gives CASSLGGYRKAEQYF.